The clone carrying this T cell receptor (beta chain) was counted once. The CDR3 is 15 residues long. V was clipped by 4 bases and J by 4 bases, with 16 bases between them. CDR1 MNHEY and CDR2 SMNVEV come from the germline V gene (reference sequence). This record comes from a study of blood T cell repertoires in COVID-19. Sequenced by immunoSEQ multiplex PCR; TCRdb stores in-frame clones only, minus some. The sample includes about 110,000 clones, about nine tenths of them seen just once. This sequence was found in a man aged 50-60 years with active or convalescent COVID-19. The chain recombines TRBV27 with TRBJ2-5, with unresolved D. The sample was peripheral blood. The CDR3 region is CASSSPTAVRETQYF. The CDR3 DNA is TGTGCCAGCAGTTCGCCCACAGCCGTCCGAGAGACCCAGTACTTC.